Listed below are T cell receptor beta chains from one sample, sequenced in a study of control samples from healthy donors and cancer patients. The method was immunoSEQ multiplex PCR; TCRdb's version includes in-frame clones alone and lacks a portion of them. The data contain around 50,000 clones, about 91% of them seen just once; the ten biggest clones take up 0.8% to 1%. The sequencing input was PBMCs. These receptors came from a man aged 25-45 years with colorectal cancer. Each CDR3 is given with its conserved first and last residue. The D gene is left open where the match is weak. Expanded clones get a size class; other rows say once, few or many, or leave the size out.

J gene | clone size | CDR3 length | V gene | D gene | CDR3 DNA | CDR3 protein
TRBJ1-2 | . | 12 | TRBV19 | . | TGTGCCAGTAGCGCTGCTCCCCGTGGCTACACCTTC | CASSAAPRGYTF
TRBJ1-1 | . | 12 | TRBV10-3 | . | TGTGCCATCAGAACAGGGAACACTGAAGCTTTCTTT | CAIRTGNTEAFF
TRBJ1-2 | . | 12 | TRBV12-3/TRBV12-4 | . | TGTGCCAGCAGCCCCGAAGGGTATGGCTACACCTTC | CASSPEGYGYTF
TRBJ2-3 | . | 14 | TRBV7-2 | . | TGTGCCAGCAGCTCCGGACAGCCCCAGGATACGCAGTATTTT | CASSSGQPQDTQYF
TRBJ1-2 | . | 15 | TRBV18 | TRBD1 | TGTGCCAGCTCACCACAACAGGGGGCGCGGTATGGCTACACCTTC | CASSPQQGARYGYTF
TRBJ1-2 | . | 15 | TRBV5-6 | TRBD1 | TGTGCCAGCAGCGGGGGACAGAGAGCTAACTATGGCTACACCTTC | CASSGGQRANYGYTF
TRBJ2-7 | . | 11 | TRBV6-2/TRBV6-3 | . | TGTGCCAGCAGTTCCTTCTACGAGCAGTACTTC | CASSSFYEQYF
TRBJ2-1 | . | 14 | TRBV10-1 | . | TGCGCCAGCAGTCCGGGTGGCTCCTACAATGAGCAGTTCTTC | CASSPGGSYNEQFF
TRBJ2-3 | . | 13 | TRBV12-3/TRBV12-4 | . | TGTGCCAGCAGCCCGACCGGGGTGAGCACGCAGTATTTT | CASSPTGVSTQYF
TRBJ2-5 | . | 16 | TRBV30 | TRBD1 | TGTGCCTGGAGTGGAGAGGGGGCATCGGGACAAGAGACCCAGTACTTC | CAWSGEGASGQETQYF
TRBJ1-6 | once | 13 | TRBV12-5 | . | TGTGCTAGTGGGATCTGGGAAGATTCACCCCTCCACTTT | CASGIWEDSPLHF
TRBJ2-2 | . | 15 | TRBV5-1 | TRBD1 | TGCGCCAGCAGCTGGGGGACAGGGGGCATCGGGGAGCTGTTTTTT | CASSWGTGGIGELFF
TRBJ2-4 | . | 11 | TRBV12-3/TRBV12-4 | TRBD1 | TGTGCCAGCAGCCTACCGGGACAGACGTACTTC | CASSLPGQTYF
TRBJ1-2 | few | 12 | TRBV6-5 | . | TGTGCCAGCAGTTGGGGAGAAAGTGGCTACACCTTC | CASSWGESGYTF
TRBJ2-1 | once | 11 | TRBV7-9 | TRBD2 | TGTGCCAGCGGCGGGGGAGGGGAGCAGTTCTTC | CASGGGGEQFF
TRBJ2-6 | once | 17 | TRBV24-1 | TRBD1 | TGTGCCACCAGTGATGGCGGACAGGGGGCTGGGGCCAACGTCCTGACTTTC | CATSDGGQGAGANVLTF
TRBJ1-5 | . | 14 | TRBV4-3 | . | TGCGCCAGCAGCCAAGATCCCGGAAATCAGCCCCAGCATTTT | CASSQDPGNQPQHF
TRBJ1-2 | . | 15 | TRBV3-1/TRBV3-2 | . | TGTGCCAGCAGCCTATGGGACGGAATACCCTATGGCTACACCTTC | CASSLWDGIPYGYTF
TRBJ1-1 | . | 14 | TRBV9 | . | TGTGCCAGCAGCGTTCGCCCCGGGAACGCTGAAGCTTTCTTT | CASSVRPGNAEAFF
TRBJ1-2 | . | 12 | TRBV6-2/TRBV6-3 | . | TGTGCCAGCAGTGCCGACGGATATGGCTACACCTTC | CASSADGYGYTF
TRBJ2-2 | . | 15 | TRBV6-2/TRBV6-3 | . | TGTGCCAGCAGTTTATTCGAGGGGAACACCGGGGAGCTGTTTTTT | CASSLFEGNTGELFF
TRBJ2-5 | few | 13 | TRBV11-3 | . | TGTGCCAGCAGCTTCCAGAGTCAAGAGACCCAGTACTTC | CASSFQSQETQYF
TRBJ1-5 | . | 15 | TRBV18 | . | TGTGCCAGCTCAGAACAGAATACCTGGGGTCAGCCCCAGCATTTT | CASSEQNTWGQPQHF
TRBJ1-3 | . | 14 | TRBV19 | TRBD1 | TGTGCCAGTAAGGACAGGGCGGCTGGAAACACCATATATTTT | CASKDRAAGNTIYF
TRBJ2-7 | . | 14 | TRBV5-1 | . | TGCGCCAGCAGCATGGACAGGCCGGAGGGTGAGCAGTACTTC | CASSMDRPEGEQYF
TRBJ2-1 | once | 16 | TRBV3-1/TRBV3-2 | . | TGTGCCAGCAGCCAAGAACGGGACATCCCGGTCAATGAGCAGTTCTTC | CASSQERDIPVNEQFF
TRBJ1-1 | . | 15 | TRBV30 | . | TGTGCCTGGAGTGTAGGAACAGGGTTGAACACTGAAGCTTTCTTT | CAWSVGTGLNTEAFF
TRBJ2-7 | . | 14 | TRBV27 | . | TGTGCCAGCAGCCCTGACGGTGTTGAATACGAGCAGTACTTC | CASSPDGVEYEQYF